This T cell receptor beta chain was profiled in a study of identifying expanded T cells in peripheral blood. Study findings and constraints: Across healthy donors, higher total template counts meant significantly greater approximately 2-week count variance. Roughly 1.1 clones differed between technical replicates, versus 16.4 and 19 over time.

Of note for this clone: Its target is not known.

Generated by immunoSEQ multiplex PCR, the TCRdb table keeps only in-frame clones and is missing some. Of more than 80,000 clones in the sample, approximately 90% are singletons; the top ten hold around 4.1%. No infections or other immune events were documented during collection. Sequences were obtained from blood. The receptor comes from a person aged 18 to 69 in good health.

CDR3 loop: CASSYFRGETQYF. Here the CDR3 DNA reads TGTGCCAGCAGCTACTTCAGGGGAGAGACCCAGTACTTC. The rearrangement joins TRBV7-2 to TRBJ2-5, with D perhaps matching TRBD1 (6 bases). The ends were cut back, 4 bases at V and 4 bases at J, with 10 bases in the middle. CDR1 and CDR2 (germline): SGHTA, FQGNSA. There are 13 residues in the CDR3.